This entry features one T cell receptor beta chain sequence. Its target antigen remains unknown. Base quality data are lacking; no much larger clone is found one base away. The data were obtained in a study of T cell repertoires in cytomegalovirus infection (dated by TCRdb to between 2019 and 2020). About the investigation overall: Alongside well-studied HLA-B-restricted epitopes, the peptide stimulations were aimed at recently identified HLA-C-restricted CMV epitopes, whose presentation resists viral immunomodulation. Donor HLA type was relevant to the analysis, because carriage of CMV infection together with the matching HLA type was indicated by public TCR beta signatures. Results the study describes overall, beyond this receptor: The ex vivo response was dominated by HLA-C-restricted CMV-specific TCR beta clonotypes, which also provided the single most frequent clonotype in two of eight donors. Cumulative frequency of public TCR beta family members discriminated carriers of CMV infection plus the relevant HLA type in this cohort and an independent roughly 340-donor cohort.

Explained via the paper, the treatment or condition label denotes: in vitro stimulation with specific CMV peptide epitopes to enrich CMV-specific T cells. Instrument on record: Illumina HiSeq 1500. TCRdb itself trimmed the public reads at Q25 with fastp, ran MiXCR and retained productive beta chains. Entries that share a CDR3 protein sequence are merged under the most common genes and DNA. The sample table shows about 500,000 distinct CDR3 sequences, and about 33% are seen once. 17% of the sample belongs to the ten largest clones. From cysteine to phenylalanine, the CDR3 is 15 amino acids long. Only the CDR3 portion is preserved as DNA: 45 bases, with reading frame beginning at the first base. The germline V gene encodes CDR1 SGHNT and CDR2 YYREEE (reference sequence). The germline ends are 18 bases apart after V is trimmed by 4 bases and J by 5 bases.

The chain is assembled from TRBV5-4 and TRBJ2-5; TRBD2 is a weak D gene call, 5 bases matching. The source of this sequence is a human donor in good health (CMV status not recorded). Some clones in this sample may be carry-over from other donors' samples. The sample was cultured PBMCs, taken from culture after CMV antigen stimulation. The CDR3 region: CASSPIRGTIETQYF. The nucleotides read TGTGCCAGCAGCCCCATTCGGGGTACTATCGAGACCCAGTACTTC.